Following are 11 T cell receptor beta chains from one sample sequenced in a study of blood T cell repertoires in COVID-19. Assay: immunoSEQ multiplex PCR; the TCRdb copy retains only in-frame clones and omits some. The sample carries a few hundred thousand clones, about nine tenths recorded once. Material: peripheral blood. All receptors come from a woman in her twenties or thirties with COVID-19, enrolled during active disease.

V and J are TRBV6-6 and TRBJ2-7, with a tentative D call TRBD2 (6 bases). V was trimmed by 6 bases and J by 3 bases, leaving 12 bases between them. Germline V gene data show CDR1 as MNHNY and CDR2 as SVGAGI (reference sequence). This CDR3 has 13 amino acids. CDR3 in amino acids: CASRARGNYEQYF. The DNA for the CDR3 is TGTGCCAGCAGAGCCCGGGGGAACTACGAGCAGTACTTC.

The chain recombines TRBV30 with TRBJ2-7; 10 bases agree with TRBD1. Trimming cost V 7 bases and J 6 bases; bases outside gene matches: 9. The CDR3 extends over 13 amino acids. From germline, CDR1 is GTSNPN and CDR2 SVGIG (reference sequence). This CDR3 reads CASATGGASEQYF. In nucleotides, the CDR3 is TGTGCCTCCGCGACAGGGGGCGCGTCCGAGCAGTACTTC.

The chain combines TRBV9 with TRBJ2-2; the match to TRBD2 covers 8 bases. Germline values: CDR1 SGDLS, CDR2 YYNGEE. The ends lost 2 bases at V and 4 bases at J; junction bases unmatched: 7. This CDR3 contains 16 residues. The CDR3 sequence is CASSVGLGLVTGELFF. The DNA of the CDR3 is TGTGCCAGCAGCGTGGGACTGGGACTAGTCACCGGGGAGCTGTTTTTT.

V usage is TRBV9 and J usage is TRBJ2-1, with 12 bases aligning to TRBD2. V was clipped by 0 bases and J by 4 bases; unmatched bases: 2. Germline CDR1 SGDLS, CDR2 YYNGEE. CDR3 length equals 16 residues. CDR3 coding DNA: TGTGCCAGCAGCGTAGCTGGGACTAGCGGGTACAATGAGCAGTTCTTC. Residues: CASSVAGTSGYNEQFF.

The chain joins TRBV6-2 or TRBV6-3 to TRBJ1-1; no definite D call. V lost 6 bases to trimming and J lost 1 base, with 6 bases between them. Germline V CDR1 and CDR2: MNHEY, SVGEGT. The CDR3 extends over 12 amino acids. The CDR3 DNA reads TGTGCCAGCAGCCGAGCGAACACTGAAGCTTTCTTT. It encodes CASSRANTEAFF.

The chain uses TRBV19 and TRBJ2-2, with TRBD2 matching 7 bases. V dropped 9 bases and J dropped 4; count of bases not matched to a gene: 2. This CDR3 contains 12 residues. Looked up from germline, CDR1 is LNHDA and CDR2 is SQIVND (reference sequence). This CDR3 is CASLAATGELFF. In DNA, the CDR3 is TGTGCCAGCCTAGCGGCCACCGGGGAGCTGTTTTTT.

This sequence joins TRBV6-2 or TRBV6-3 and TRBJ1-5; D remains ambiguous. Germline loops: CDR1 MNHEY, CDR2 SVGEGT. The CDR3 consists of 14 residues. Trimming cost V 5 bases and J 0 bases, with 8 bases left between them. The CDR3 region is CASSLRLSNQPQHF. CDR3 nucleotide sequence: TGTGCCAGCAGTCTTAGACTTAGCAATCAGCCCCAGCATTTT.

Comments on this clone: This CDR3 is also generated by other DNA sequences in the sample. The V gene is TRBV6-5, the J gene TRBJ1-6; D not resolved. The CDR3 sequence is 13 residues long. V lost 6 bases, J lost 0 bases, and 3 bases lay in between. Germline CDR1 MNHEY, CDR2 SVGAGI. The CDR3 here is CASRRSYNSPLHF. The CDR3 DNA is TGTGCCAGCAGGCGCTCCTATAATTCACCCCTCCACTTT.

The chain has TRBV7-6 and TRBJ2-7; 11 positions match TRBD2. The CDR3 is made up of 15 amino acids. V trimming: 5 bases; J trimming: 3 bases; junction bases outside the gene matches: 6. The germline CDR1 and CDR2 sequences are SGHVS and FNYEAQ. CDR3 bases: TGTGCCAGCAGCCCAACTAGCGGGGGATACTACGAGCAGTACTTC. Translation gives CASSPTSGGYYEQYF.

The chain carries TRBV19 and TRBJ1-4; D unclear. CDR3 length equals 15 residues. Germline lookup yields CDR1 LNHDA and CDR2 SQIVND (reference sequence). Deletions cut 5 bases from V and 0 bases from J, with 10 bases between. The CDR3 protein is CASSGRAATNEKLFF. As DNA, the CDR3 is TGTGCCAGTAGTGGGCGGGCGGCAACTAATGAAAAACTGTTTTTT.

The V and J genes are TRBV28 and TRBJ1-2; TRBD1 agrees at 8 bases. The CDR3 sequence is 14 residues long. Germline V gene lookup returns CDR1 MDHEN and CDR2 SYDVKM. V lost 5 bases and J lost 5; bases outside the gene matches: 7. Here the CDR3 reads CASSLTGGGYGYTF. The CDR3 nucleotides are TGTGCCAGCAGTCTAACAGGGGGAGGATATGGCTACACCTTC.